The entry that follows covers one TCR beta chain sequence. Its antigen is unidentified. With 6 bases removed from V and 3 bases from J, the gap between germline ends came to 8 bases. CDR3 length: 12 amino acids. Germline assignment: CDR1 MGHDK and CDR2 SYGVNS. TCRdb used MiXCR to reprocess the reads, holding one entry per CDR3 protein. The sample lists approximately 250,000 distinct CDR3 sequences; more than 9% were seen once. The data are from a study of T cell repertoires in cytomegalovirus infection. Study details: Public TCR beta signature analysis indicated the presence of both CMV infection and matching HLA type. Whole-study results and caveats: HLA-C-restricted CMV clonotypes gave the most frequent clonotype in two of eight donors. Cumulative public TCR beta family frequency identified carriers of CMV plus the relevant HLA.

The source material was PBMCs. The V and J genes are TRBV25-1 and TRBJ1-2, with D tentatively TRBD1 (5 bases). The source is a human donor in good health (CMV status not recorded). Some clones in this sample may be carry-over from other donors' samples. The CDR3, as DNA: TGTGCCAGCAGACGGGACTACTATGGCTACACCTTC. Translated: CASRRDYYGYTF.